The TCR beta chain described here comes from a study of control samples from healthy donors and cancer patients. Some clones are missing from TCRdb's copy, which holds only in-frame ones; the method was immunoSEQ multiplex PCR. The sample shows around 110,000 clones, 70% to 90% of them seen only once. The V end lost 3 bases, the J end lost 0 bases, and 15 bases lay between the germline ends. The CDR3 loop spans 18 amino acids. Germline lookup yields CDR1 SEHNR and CDR2 FQNEAQ (reference sequence). The source of this sequence is a woman in her 70s in good health. Sequenced material: blood. The V call is TRBV7-9, the J call TRBJ1-6; TRBD1 might be the D (6 bases). The CDR3 DNA reads as TGTGCCAGCAGCTTGGGGCTACGGGGGCGCTCCTATAATTCACCCCTCCACTTT. Its translation: CASSLGLRGRSYNSPLHF.